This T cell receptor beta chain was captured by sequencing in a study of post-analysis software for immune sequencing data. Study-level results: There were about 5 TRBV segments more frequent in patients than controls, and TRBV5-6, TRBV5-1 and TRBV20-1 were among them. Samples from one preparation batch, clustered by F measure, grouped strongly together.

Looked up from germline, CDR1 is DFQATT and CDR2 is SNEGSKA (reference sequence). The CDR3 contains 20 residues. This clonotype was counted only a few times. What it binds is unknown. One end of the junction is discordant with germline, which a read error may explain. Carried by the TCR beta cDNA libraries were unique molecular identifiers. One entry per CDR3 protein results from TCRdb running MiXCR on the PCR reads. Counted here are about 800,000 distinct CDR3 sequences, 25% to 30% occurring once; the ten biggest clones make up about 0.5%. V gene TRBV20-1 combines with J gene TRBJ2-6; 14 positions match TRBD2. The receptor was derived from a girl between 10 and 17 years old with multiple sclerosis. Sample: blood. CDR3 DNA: TGCAGTGCTAGGCCCGGGACTAGCGGGAGTTTTTTCCCTGGGGCCAACGTCCGGACTTTC. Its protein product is CSARPGTSGSFFPGANVRTF.